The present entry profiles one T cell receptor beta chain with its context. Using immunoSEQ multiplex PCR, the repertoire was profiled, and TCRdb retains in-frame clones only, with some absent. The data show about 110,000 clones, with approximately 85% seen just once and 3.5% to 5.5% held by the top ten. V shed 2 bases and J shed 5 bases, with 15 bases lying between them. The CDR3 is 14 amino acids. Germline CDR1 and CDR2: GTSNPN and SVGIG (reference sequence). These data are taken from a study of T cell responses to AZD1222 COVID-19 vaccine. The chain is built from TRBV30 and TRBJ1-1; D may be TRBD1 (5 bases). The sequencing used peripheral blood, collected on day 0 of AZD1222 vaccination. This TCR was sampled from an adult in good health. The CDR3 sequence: CAWSPGTGGTEAFF. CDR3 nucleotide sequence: TGTGCCTGGAGTCCCGGGACTGGCGGGACTGAAGCTTTCTTT. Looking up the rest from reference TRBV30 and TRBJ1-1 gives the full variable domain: SQTIHQWPATLVQPVGSPLSLECTVEGTSNPNLYWYRQAAGRGLQLLFYSVGIGQISSEVPQNLSASRPQDRQFILSSKKLLLSDSGFYLCAWSPGTGGTEAFFGQGTRLTVV.